Listed here are 30 T cell receptor beta chains from one sample, sequenced in a study of cytomegalovirus exposure and HLA in healthy donors. Amplification used 60 Vbeta primers and 13 Jbeta primers. The table came from immunoSEQ multiplex PCR; TCRdb's copy has only in-frame clones and leaves some out. This table has about 150,000 clones, 9.7% appearing once. The source material was PBMCs. These receptors were taken from a man aged 50-59 years in good health and CMV-seronegative.

This clone showed up just a few times. Other DNA sequences in the same sample also yield this CDR3. The V and J genes are TRBV28 and TRBJ2-7; a weak D match, TRBD1 (6 bases). The V end was cut by 6 bases, the J end by 1 base, with 13 bases between. The CDR3 is made up of 14 amino acids. The V gene's germline CDR1 is MDHEN and CDR2 SYDVKM. CDR3 bases: TGTGCCAGCAGCCCAGACAGGACTTCCTACGAGCAGTACTTC. This translates into CASSPDRTSYEQYF.

This clone has just a few counts. V usage is TRBV2 and J usage is TRBJ1-5; 10 bases are shared with TRBD1. The CDR3 sequence is 14 residues long. Losses at the gene ends were 6 bases for V and 4 bases for J; bases not matched to a gene: 3. Germline assignment: CDR1 SNHLY and CDR2 FYNNEI. CDR3 loop: CASSGTGVNQPQHF. CDR3 sequence (DNA): TGTGCCAGCAGCGGGACAGGGGTAAATCAGCCCCAGCATTTT.

The chain employs TRBV7-9 and TRBJ2-3; 11 bases agree with TRBD2. Germline assignment: CDR1 SEHNR and CDR2 FQNEAQ (reference sequence). V shed 5 bases, J shed 3 bases, and the junction held 10 bases outside the gene matches. This CDR3 region has 17 residues. As DNA, the CDR3 is TGTGCCAGCAGCCCCCGAACTAGCGGGAGTAGGACAGATACGCAGTATTTT. It specifies CASSPRTSGSRTDTQYF.

The chain recombines TRBV23-1 with TRBJ2-7; D might be TRBD1 (5 bases). TRBV23-1 is designated an ORF whose function remains uncertain. The CDR3 covers 15 residues. With 0 bases removed from V and 6 bases from J, the gap between germline ends came to 15 bases. For the CDR3, the DNA is TGCGCCAGCAGTCAATCCGAGGTTCAGGGCGGCGAGCAGTACTTC. This codes for CASSQSEVQGGEQYF.

The chain has TRBV30 and TRBJ2-7; D not resolved. Germline CDR1 is GTSNPN and CDR2 is SVGIG (reference sequence). CDR3 length: 13 residues. V was cut by 4 bases and J by 2 bases, with 12 bases left in between. CDR3 sequence (DNA): TGTGCCTGGACTGAGGTGTACCCCTACGAGCAGTACTTC. This encodes CAWTEVYPYEQYF.

This clone was detected only a few times. The rearrangement uses TRBV28 and TRBJ2-7; 10 bases line up with TRBD2. CDR3 length: 15 residues. Germline V gene data show CDR1 as MDHEN and CDR2 as SYDVKM. V trimming: 6 bases; J trimming: 6 bases; junction bases outside the gene matches: 11. CDR3 bases: TGTGCCAGCAGCTCCCCCGCTAGCGGGAGAAGCGAGCAGTACTTC. Amino acid sequence: CASSSPASGRSEQYF.

This clone was observed a single time. The chain combines TRBV6-6 with TRBJ2-5, with D possibly TRBD2 on 5 matching bases. In germline, CDR1 is MNHNY, CDR2 SVGAGI (reference sequence). V lost 6 bases to trimming and J lost 2 bases, with 16 bases between them. The CDR3 runs to 15 residues. CDR3 in DNA: TGTGCCAGCAGAGAACATTACGCGGGTCAAGAGACCCAGTACTTC. Translation gives CASREHYAGQETQYF.

This chain links TRBV2 with TRBJ2-1, with 11 bases lining up with TRBD2. CDR3 length: 13 amino acids. The germline gives CDR1 SNHLY, CDR2 FYNNEI. The junction had 6 bases not matched to a gene; V was cut back by 5 bases and J by 12 bases. Here the CDR3 reads CASSPLAGGVQFF. The CDR3 bases are TGTGCCAGCAGTCCCCTAGCGGGAGGAGTGCAGTTCTTC.

The chain employs TRBV25-1 and TRBJ1-2; a possible D gene is TRBD1 (5 bases). V shed 4 bases and J shed 2 bases, with 5 bases lying between them. This CDR3 has 12 residues. CDR1 and CDR2 (germline): MGHDK, SYGVNS. CDR3 sequence (DNA): TGTGCCAGCAGTGGACAGAACTATGGCTACACCTTC. This sequence encodes CASSGQNYGYTF.

The chain employs TRBV5-1 and TRBJ2-5, with 9 bases identical to TRBD2. Germline values: CDR1 SGHRS, CDR2 YFSETQ. Losses at the gene ends were 3 bases for V and 5 bases for J; bases not matched to a gene: 14. The CDR3 covers 17 residues. CDR3 nucleotides: TGCGCCAGCAGCTGGGGGGTGCGGGAGGGCCGAGAGGAGACCCAGTACTTC. Translated, it gives CASSWGVREGREETQYF.

This clone showed up just a few times. The chain employs TRBV7-9 and TRBJ1-4, with TRBD1 identical over 9 bases. V lost 5 bases and J lost 5; bases outside the gene matches: 6. This CDR3 has 15 residues. CDR1 and CDR2 (germline): SEHNR, FQNEAQ (reference sequence). DNA of the CDR3: TGTGCCAGCAGCCAAGACAGGGGGACAAATGAAAAACTGTTTTTT. This gives the protein CASSQDRGTNEKLFF.

The J gene is TRBJ1-5, the V gene TRBV28, with D unclear. Trimming took off 5 bases at V and 0 bases at J, with 14 bases between the two ends. CDR3 length equals 16 residues. The germline CDR1 and CDR2 sequences are MDHEN and SYDVKM. CDR3 amino acids: CASSPAGLRSNQPQHF. The CDR3 coding sequence is TGTGCCAGCAGTCCCGCGGGTCTCCGTAGCAATCAGCCCCAGCATTTT.

The gene calls are TRBV9 and TRBJ2-1; 7 bases match TRBD2. Germline values: CDR1 SGDLS, CDR2 YYNGEE. This CDR3 comprises 17 residues. J gave up 0 bases and V 3 bases, and 9 bases lay outside the gene matches. CDR3: CASSADPGGSSYNEQFF. DNA for the CDR3: TGTGCCAGCAGCGCAGACCCCGGCGGGAGCTCCTACAATGAGCAGTTCTTC. Based on the CDR3 plus reference TRBV9 and TRBJ2-1, the full variable domain is DSGVTQTPKHLITATGQRVTLRCSPRSGDLSVYWYQQSLDQGLQFLIQYYNGEERAKGNILERFSAQQFPDLHSELNLSSLELGDSALYFCASSADPGGSSYNEQFFGPGTRLTVL.

V is TRBV5-1 and J is TRBJ2-1, with 7 nucleotides matching TRBD1. Germline assignment: CDR1 SGHRS and CDR2 YFSETQ. The V gene end was trimmed by 3 bases and the J gene end by 6 bases; junction bases not matched to a gene: 15. There are 17 residues in the CDR3. CDR3 bases: TGCGCCAGCAGCTCGCACTCGGGCAGGGGGTATGGCAATGAGCAGTTCTTC. Translation: CASSSHSGRGYGNEQFF.

This clone was counted only a few times. Relative to the germline gene, one junction end is altered; a read error may explain this. V and J are TRBV5-1 and TRBJ1-6, with D tentatively TRBD1 (6 bases). CDR3 size: 10 residues. The germline gives CDR1 SGHRS, CDR2 YFSETQ. CDR3 DNA sequence: TGCGCCAGCAGCTCGCTGGGACACCCCTTT. As protein: CASSSLGHPF.

This clone occurred a few times. V gene TRBV5-1 combines with J gene TRBJ1-1; no clear D. V shed 4 bases and J shed 1 base, with 11 bases lying between them. CDR3 length: 14 residues. Looked up from germline, CDR1 is SGHRS and CDR2 is YFSETQ. The CDR3: CASSVTAENTEAFF. The CDR3 DNA is TGCGCCAGCAGCGTCACCGCGGAGAACACTGAAGCTTTCTTT.

J is TRBJ1-1 and V is TRBV9; tentatively, D is TRBD1 (6 bases). The CDR3 runs to 15 residues. V gave up 1 base and J gave up 1 base, with 11 bases separating them. Germline CDR1 is SGDLS and CDR2 is YYNGEE. The CDR3 region has the DNA TGTGCCAGCAGCGTACTAGACAGGAAGAACACTGAAGCTTTCTTT. This codes for CASSVLDRKNTEAFF.

A few counts support this clone. The V and J genes are TRBV23-1 and TRBJ1-1; D might be TRBD1 (5 bases). TRBV23-1 is an open reading frame whose function is uncertain. The CDR3 totals 16 residues. V lost 0 bases, J lost 4 bases, and 15 bases lay in between. The CDR3 reads CASSQSEGTTATEAFF. The CDR3 DNA reads TGCGCCAGCAGTCAATCCGAAGGTACGACAGCCACTGAAGCTTTCTTT.

The chain has TRBV4-2 and TRBJ2-3; D may be TRBD2 (6 bases). The CDR3 has 14 amino acids. Germline V lookup: CDR1 LGHNA, CDR2 YNFKEQ. V was shortened by 5 bases and J by 6 bases, with 15 bases between the two germline ends. CDR3 region: CASSIRGDFDTQYF. CDR3 sequence (DNA): TGTGCCAGCAGCATCCGCGGGGATTTTGATACGCAGTATTTT.

The CDR3 loop reads CASSSQGMLNEQFF. The DNA of the CDR3 is TGTGCCAGCAGCTCACAGGGTATGTTGAATGAGCAGTTCTTC. This sequence joins TRBV7-3 and TRBJ2-1; possibly TRBD1 for D (6 bases). Per the germline V gene, CDR1 is SGHTA and CDR2 is FQGTGA. V was trimmed by 4 bases and J by 7 bases, leaving 14 bases between them. The CDR3 runs 14 residues.

This clone has just a few counts. The V call is TRBV27, the J call TRBJ2-7; TRBD2 agrees at 7 bases. The CDR3 covers 14 residues. Per germline, CDR1 MNHEY and CDR2 SMNVEV (reference sequence). V lost 6 bases, J lost 0 bases, and 5 bases stayed unmatched. The CDR3 bases are TGTGCCAGCAGGTCCGCGGGGGTCTCCTACGAGCAGTACTTC. It yields the protein CASRSAGVSYEQYF.

V and J are TRBV25-1 and TRBJ1-1, with D possibly matching TRBD1 (6 bases). Germline values: CDR1 MGHDK, CDR2 SYGVNS. The CDR3 is made up of 14 amino acids. V lost 6 bases and J lost 1, with 12 bases in between. CDR3 DNA: TGTGCCAGCAGAGGGGGAATAGGGAACACTGAAGCTTTCTTT. Encoded protein: CASRGGIGNTEAFF.

This clone has a handful of counts. This chain connects TRBV7-3 to TRBJ1-2; 8 bases agree with TRBD1. V shed 5 bases, J shed 4 bases, and the junction held 3 bases outside the gene matches. This CDR3 spans 13 amino acids. Germline CDR1 is SGHTA and CDR2 is FQGTGA. The CDR3 DNA sequence: TGTGCCAGCAGCATCGGACAGGGCTATGGCTACACCTTC. Protein product: CASSIGQGYGYTF.

Comment on this clone: At one boundary the junction diverges from the germline segment, which might be a read error. This specimen includes other DNA sequences encoding the same CDR3. This chain connects TRBV5-1 to TRBJ2-1, with D possibly matching TRBD2 (6 bases). The CDR3 runs 15 residues. Germline loops: CDR1 SGHRS, CDR2 YFSETQ. CDR3 DNA: TGCGCCAGCAGTTTGGCCGGTAGCGGAATAAATGAGCAGTTCTTC. This sequence encodes CASSLAGSGINEQFF.

The V call is TRBV7-9, the J call TRBJ2-7; no clear D gene. The CDR3 is made up of 11 amino acids. V was trimmed by 3 bases and J by 7 bases, leaving 7 bases between them. Germline loops: CDR1 SEHNR, CDR2 FQNEAQ (reference sequence). Here the CDR3 DNA reads TGTGCCAGCAGCTTCAGTGAAGAGCAGTACTTC. Its protein product is CASSFSEEQYF.

This clone was detected only a few times. This chain links TRBV5-1 with TRBJ1-4; weak D call: TRBD1 (5 bases). The CDR3 extends over 16 amino acids. The germline gives CDR1 SGHRS, CDR2 YFSETQ. V gave up 0 bases and J gave up 3 bases, with 12 bases separating them. CDR3 loop: CASSLDRGFPNEKLFF. CDR3 coding DNA: TGCGCCAGCAGCTTGGATCGGGGGTTCCCTAATGAAAAACTGTTTTTT.

This clone was counted only a few times. The chain uses TRBV7-2 and TRBJ1-5; 8 bases agree with TRBD1. CDR3 length equals 16 residues. The germline V gene encodes CDR1 SGHTA and CDR2 FQGNSA. Trimming at V came to 2 bases and at J to 1 base, leaving 4 bases not matched to a gene. The CDR3 bases are TGTGCCAGCAGCTTACAGGGGGCGCGGAGCAATCAGCCCCAGCATTTT. This codes for CASSLQGARSNQPQHF. Looking up the rest from reference TRBV7-2 and TRBJ1-5 gives the full variable domain: GAGVSQSPSNKVTEKGKDVELRCDPISGHTALYWYRQSLGQGLEFLIYFQGNSAPDKSGLPSDRFSAERTGGSVSTLTIQRTQQEDSAVYLCASSLQGARSNQPQHFGDGTRLSIL.

This clone was counted only a few times. The CDR3 region has the DNA TGTGCCAGCAGCTTACAGGGGGCGACGAATGAAAAACTGTTTTTT. Translating it yields CASSLQGATNEKLFF. The J gene is TRBJ1-4, the V gene TRBV7-2, with 8 bases identical to TRBD1. The germline gives CDR1 SGHTA, CDR2 FQGNSA. The trim removed 2 bases at V and 5 bases at J, leaving 4 bases unmatched. This CDR3 has 15 residues.

This clone appeared a few times. J is TRBJ1-1 and V is TRBV19; D call uncertain. Germline-derived CDR1 and CDR2 are LNHDA and SQIVND (reference sequence). V was cut by 5 bases and J by 0 bases, with 7 bases left in between. This CDR3 comprises 13 residues. This CDR3 reads CASSLGMNTEAFF. CDR3 nucleotides: TGTGCCAGTAGTCTCGGTATGAACACTGAAGCTTTCTTT.

V is TRBV23-1 and J is TRBJ1-4; maybe TRBD1 (5 bases). TRBV23-1 is known as an ORF, though its function is uncertain. V was clipped by 0 bases and J by 11 bases, with 13 bases between them. This CDR3 is built from 14 residues. For the CDR3, the DNA is TGCGCCAGCAGTCAATCAACCGGGGGTCGGAAACTGTTTTTT. Encoded protein: CASSQSTGGRKLFF.